Included here is one TCR beta chain sequence, with context. Its antigen is not known. Measured with immunoSEQ multiplex PCR; TCRdb has only the in-frame clones, and not every one. The table has approximately 110,000 clones, 90% to 95% seen once; the top ten hold 1.2%. The data derive from a study of graft-versus-host responses after intestinal transplantation. Study-wide background: After anti-thymocyte globulin induction, recipients took tacrolimus and steroids for approximately three years. Study-wide findings and caveats: The authors found GvH clones in recipient marrow, some appearing first in ileum or blood. Circulating GvH clones peaking coincided with falling HvG clones soon after transplant.

CDR1 is SGHDN and CDR2 is FVKESK in the germline V gene. CDR3 size: 16 residues. The V segment lost 0 bases and the J segment 10 bases; nucleotides outside the gene matches: 12. This chain connects TRBV14 to TRBJ2-1; TRBD1 matches at 7 bases. Here the sequenced sample was unstimulated CD8+ T cells sorted from spleen or lymph node cells, taken before transplant. This TCR derives from a human donor who was the organ donor for an intestinal transplant. In DNA form, the CDR3 reads TGTGCCAGCAGCCAAGACAAGGACAGGCCAGTATCCGAGCAGTTCTTC. It yields the protein CASSQDKDRPVSEQFF.